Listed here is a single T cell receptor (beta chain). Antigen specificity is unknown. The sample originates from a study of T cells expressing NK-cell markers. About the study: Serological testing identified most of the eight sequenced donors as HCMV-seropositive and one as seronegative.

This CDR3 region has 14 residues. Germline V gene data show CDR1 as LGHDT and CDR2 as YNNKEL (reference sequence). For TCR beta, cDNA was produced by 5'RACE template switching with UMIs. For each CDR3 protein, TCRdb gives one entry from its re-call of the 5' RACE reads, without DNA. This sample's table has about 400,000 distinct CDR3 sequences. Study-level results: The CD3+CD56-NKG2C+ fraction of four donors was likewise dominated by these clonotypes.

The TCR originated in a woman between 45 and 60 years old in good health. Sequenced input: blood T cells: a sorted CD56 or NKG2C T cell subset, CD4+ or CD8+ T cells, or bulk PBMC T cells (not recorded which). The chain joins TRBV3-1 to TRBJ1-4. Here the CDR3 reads CASSRRQRNEKLFF.